This record concerns one T cell receptor beta chain sequence. Antigen specificity is unknown. Four subsets defined by CD45RA and CD27 were sorted after CD3, CD4, CD8 and live/dead staining. The sample is drawn from a study of naive and memory T cell subsets. Findings and caveats of the study: Over 95% of naive TCR sequences appeared only once after error correction, unlike memory subsets.

An equimolar mix of two oligonucleotides served as the beta constant-region primer for TRBC1 and TRBC2. Ligated cDNA was amplified by four rounds of PCR with nested alpha and beta constant-region primers and SP2. An oligonucleotide with the SP2 primer and a 12-nucleotide UMI was ligated to the cDNA 3' end. TCRdb independently ran MiXCR on the UMI-ligation and nested PCR reads; one entry per CDR3 protein. This table has fewer than 10,000 distinct CDR3 sequences, approximately 30% appearing once. The CDR3 spans 16 residues. V lost 1 base to trimming and J lost 0 bases, with 16 bases between them. The germline CDR1 and CDR2 sequences are DFQATT and SNEGSKA (reference sequence).

Sequenced material: CD8+ TEMRA cells from blood. This sample's subset: effector memory re-expressing CD45RA, CD45RA+ CD27-. The TCR comes from a human donor in good health. The chain recombines TRBV20-1 with TRBJ2-7; no clear D gene. This CDR3 reads CSARVRPQHVSYEQYF. CDR3 in DNA: TGCAGTGCTAGAGTACGTCCACAGCACGTCTCCTACGAGCAGTACTTC.